A selection of T cell receptor beta chains follows, all from one sample in a study of blood T cell repertoires in COVID-19. Here immunoSEQ multiplex PCR was the method, and the copy in TCRdb shows in-frame clones only, minus some. The top ten hold 12% of the sample, which has about 63,000 clones, around 84% seen once. Sample: peripheral blood. The receptors stem from a human donor in a cohort sampled during active COVID-19. The CDR3 runs from the conserved cysteine through the conserved F or W. The D gene is left open where the match is weak. Clone size appears in some rows only: once, few, many, or a class for an expanded clone.

clone_size j_call v_call d_call cdr3_aa cdr3_nt
- TRBJ2-6 TRBV19 TRBD1 CASSRGQGASGANVLTF TGTGCCAGTAGCCGGGGACAGGGGGCATCTGGGGCCAACGTCCTGACTTTC
- TRBJ1-1 TRBV28 - CASSIPNTEAFF TGTGCCAGCTCCATCCCAAACACTGAAGCTTTCTTT
once TRBJ1-4 TRBV29-1 - CSVGDAGTNEKLFF TGCAGCGTTGGGGATGCGGGCACTAATGAAAAACTGTTTTTT
- TRBJ1-2 TRBV19 - CASSIDGNYGYTF TGTGCCAGTAGTATCGACGGGAACTATGGCTACACCTTC
- TRBJ2-1 TRBV15 - CATSRAGYNEQFF TGTGCCACCAGCAGAGCCGGGTACAATGAGCAGTTCTTC
few TRBJ1-2 TRBV5-1 TRBD1 CASSLMTGGDYGYTF TGCGCCAGCAGCCTAATGACAGGGGGAGACTATGGCTACACCTTC
- TRBJ1-1 TRBV7-9 TRBD1 CASSFQPGQGFSEAFF TGTGCCAGCAGCTTTCAACCGGGACAGGGGTTTTCTGAAGCTTTCTTT
- TRBJ2-3 TRBV4-1 TRBD1 CASSPRTGWTDTQYF TGCGCCAGCAGCCCAAGGACAGGGTGGACAGATACGCAGTATTTT
- TRBJ1-1 TRBV5-6 - CASSLDIQRNTEAFF TGTGCCAGCAGCTTGGACATCCAGCGGAACACTGAAGCTTTCTTT
- TRBJ2-3 TRBV30 - CAWGRGLGTDTQYF TGTGCCTGGGGGAGGGGGTTAGGCACAGATACGCAGTATTTT